The 2 T cell receptor beta chains presented below share a single source sample, sequenced in a study of cytomegalovirus exposure and HLA in healthy donors (dated by TCRdb to about 2017). Receptor libraries were prepared by the immunoSEQ multiplex PCR assay. For the multiplex PCR, a mixture combining 60 forward primers for TCR Vbeta segments and 13 reverse primers for TCR Jbeta segments was used. The immuneACCESS repertoire file appears here via TCRdb, limited to in-frame rearrangements. These files lack a portion of the clones; in checked studies, under half of the deficit traces to unresolved V genes, and the cause of the others is not known. The sample records about 200,000 clones, 82% of which are singletons. The ten largest clones take up 6.5% of the sample. The material sequenced was PBMCs. These TCRs come from a woman in her 50s in good health and CMV-seropositive.

The chain carries TRBV4-3 and TRBJ1-4; D is undetermined. The germline V gene has CDR1 LGHNA and CDR2 YSLEER. This CDR3 region has 17 residues. Trimming shortened V by 1 base and J by 7 bases, and 19 bases separated the two germline ends. The CDR3 protein is CASSQVPPWSQVEKLFF. The DNA for the CDR3 is TGCGCCAGCAGCCAAGTTCCCCCGTGGTCTCAGGTTGAAAAACTGTTTTTT.

This rearrangement joins TRBV9 to TRBJ2-1; tentative D call: TRBD2 (5 bases). This CDR3 has 15 residues. V was shortened by 1 base and J by 8 bases, with 16 bases between the two germline ends. CDR1 is SGDLS and CDR2 is YYNGEE in the germline V gene. CDR3 protein: CASSVRTETRYEQFF. CDR3 nucleotide sequence: TGTGCCAGCAGCGTACGGACTGAGACCCGCTATGAGCAGTTCTTC.